These T cell receptor beta chains were read from a single sample in a study of blood T cell repertoires in COVID-19. TCRdb's copy holds only in-frame clones and misses some; the assay was immunoSEQ multiplex PCR. The sample includes 250,000 to 350,000 clones, approximately 85% seen only once; the top ten take 0.87%. The specimen was peripheral blood. The receptors were gathered from a human donor with COVID-19, enrolled during active disease. The donor label of this sample is uncertain. CDR3s include the opening cysteine and the closing phenylalanine or tryptophan. D genes are given only for firm matches. Clone size is shown for a subset of rows, as once, few, many or a class of expanded clone.

D	V	length	J	size	CDR3	DNA
-	TRBV3-1/TRBV3-2	12	TRBJ2-4	-	CASSPRGNIQYF	TGTGCCAGCAGCCCCCGGGGAAACATTCAGTACTTC
-	TRBV28	11	TRBJ1-1	-	CATAGVTEAFF	TGTGCCACCGCAGGGGTCACTGAAGCTTTCTTT
-	TRBV21-1	15	TRBJ2-7	-	CASSKDGQETYEQYF	TGTGCCAGCAGCAAAGACGGACAGGAGACCTACGAGCAGTACTTC
-	TRBV6-1	14	TRBJ1-5	-	CASSENRANQPQHF	TGTGCCAGCAGTGAAAACAGGGCGAATCAGCCCCAGCATTTT
-	TRBV12-2	14	TRBJ1-5	-	CASRLDRGGQPQHF	TGTGCAAGTCGCTTAGATCGGGGGGGTCAGCCCCAGCATTTT
-	TRBV3-1/TRBV3-2	11	TRBJ1-2	-	CASSLGMGYTF	TGTGCCAGCAGCCTCGGGATGGGCTACACCTTC
-	TRBV6-6	12	TRBJ2-7	-	CASSFSSYEQYF	TGTGCCAGCAGCTTCAGCTCCTACGAGCAGTACTTC
-	TRBV6-5	14	TRBJ1-1	-	CASSLRRTGTEAFF	TGTGCCAGCAGTTTGCGGCGCACGGGGACTGAAGCTTTCTTT
-	TRBV7-3	19	TRBJ1-1	-	CASSLSGTGSRSSGTEAFF	TGTGCCAGCAGCTTGAGCGGGACCGGGAGTCGTTCGAGTGGTACTGAAGCTTTCTTT
-	TRBV12-3/TRBV12-4	13	TRBJ1-5	-	CASRLTVNQPQHF	TGTGCCAGCAGACTGACAGTGAATCAGCCCCAGCATTTT
-	TRBV19	14	TRBJ2-3	-	CASSNQGRTDTQYF	TGTGCCAGTAGTAACCAGGGGCGCACAGATACGCAGTATTTT
-	TRBV6-6	14	TRBJ1-1	-	CASRPVGRGTEAFF	TGTGCCAGCCGCCCCGTGGGGAGAGGGACTGAAGCTTTCTTT
-	TRBV28	15	TRBJ1-1	few	CASSSPAGANTEAFF	TGTGCCAGCAGTTCCCCAGCTGGGGCGAACACTGAAGCTTTCTTT
-	TRBV21-1	19	TRBJ2-3	-	CASSKDGGPMPPSTDTQYF	TGTGCCAGCAGCAAAGACGGGGGGCCGATGCCCCCTAGCACAGATACGCAGTATTTT
TRBD1	TRBV6-5	13	TRBJ1-2	-	CASKRTGDWGYTF	TGTGCCAGCAAACGGACAGGCGACTGGGGCTACACCTTC
-	TRBV21-1	22	TRBJ1-2	-	CASSKALRGGEARKYLNYGYTF	TGTGCCAGCAGCAAAGCGCTAAGAGGGGGGGAAGCGCGGAAATACTTAAACTATGGCTACACCTTC
TRBD1	TRBV10-3	16	TRBJ2-5	-	CAISESNIGGPETQYF	TGTGCCATCAGTGAGTCGAATATAGGGGGCCCAGAGACCCAGTACTTC
TRBD1	TRBV12-3/TRBV12-4	13	TRBJ1-4	-	CASSDRGREKLFF	TGTGCCAGCAGTGACAGGGGACGAGAAAAACTGTTTTTT
-	TRBV9	13	TRBJ1-6	-	CASSRARLTPLHF	TGTGCCAGCAGCCGTGCGAGGCTCACACCCCTCCACTTT
TRBD1	TRBV28	14	TRBJ1-4	-	CAAHQQGAGEKLFF	TGTGCCGCGCACCAACAGGGGGCTGGAGAAAAACTGTTTTTT
-	TRBV5-8	15	TRBJ1-3	-	CASSRYRVAGNTIYF	TGTGCCAGCAGCCGCTACAGGGTAGCCGGAAACACCATATATTTT
-	TRBV21-1	18	TRBJ1-6	-	CASSNRRAGYGFMSPLHF	TGTGCCAGCAGCAATCGAAGGGCGGGGTACGGGTTTATGTCACCCCTCCACTTT
-	TRBV18	16	TRBJ1-1	once	CASSLTVESYSTEAFF	TGTGCCAGCTCGCTCACAGTCGAGTCCTACTCCACTGAAGCTTTCTTT
TRBD1	TRBV6-6	15	TRBJ1-6	-	CASTNSRTGASPLHF	TGTGCCAGCACCAATTCCAGGACAGGGGCTTCACCCCTCCACTTT
-	TRBV4-1	18	TRBJ2-7	-	CASSQDPSATTTPYEQYF	TGCGCCAGCAGCCAAGATCCTAGCGCGACCACAACCCCCTACGAGCAGTACTTC
-	TRBV7-3	15	TRBJ2-1	-	CASSLSVSPDNEQFF	TGTGCCAGCAGCTTAAGTGTTAGCCCTGACAATGAGCAGTTCTTC
TRBD2	TRBV7-2	15	TRBJ2-1	-	CASSLASRTSGEQFF	TGTGCCAGCAGCTTAGCGAGTCGGACTAGCGGTGAGCAGTTCTTC
TRBD2	TRBV28	14	TRBJ2-3	-	CASRGTRRGDTQYF	TGTGCCAGCAGGGGGACTAGGCGGGGAGATACGCAGTATTTT
TRBD2	TRBV7-9	15	TRBJ2-1	-	CASSSGTSGTNEQFF	TGTGCCAGCAGTTCCGGGACTAGCGGGACGAATGAGCAGTTCTTC
TRBD1	TRBV6-1	18	TRBJ1-5	-	CASSEDFYRTGADQPQHF	TGTGCCAGCAGTGAAGATTTTTATAGGACAGGGGCCGATCAGCCCCAGCATTTT
TRBD1	TRBV25-1	14	TRBJ1-1	once	CASSATGGSTEAFF	TGTGCCAGCAGCGCGACAGGGGGCTCGACTGAAGCTTTCTTT
-	TRBV18	15	TRBJ1-4	-	CASSMSGTEGEKLFF	TGTGCCAGCTCAATGTCCGGGACTGAGGGGGAAAAACTGTTTTTT
-	TRBV23-1	17	TRBJ1-1	-	CASSSTGREGRGTEAFF	TGCGCCAGCAGCTCAACAGGGAGAGAAGGAAGAGGGACTGAAGCTTTCTTT
-	TRBV11-3	16	TRBJ2-3	-	CASSLGRGQSTDTQYF	TGTGCCAGCAGCTTAGGGAGGGGCCAGAGCACAGATACGCAGTATTTT
TRBD1	TRBV19	15	TRBJ1-4	few	CASSTTGTANEKLFF	TGTGCCAGTAGTACGACCGGGACAGCAAATGAAAAACTGTTTTTT
-	TRBV5-5	14	TRBJ1-3	-	CATRRGDSGNTIYF	TGTGCCACCCGGAGGGGCGACTCTGGAAACACCATATATTTT
-	TRBV19	15	TRBJ1-3	-	CASSMRHSSGNTIYF	TGTGCCAGTAGTATGCGCCACAGCTCTGGAAACACCATATATTTT
TRBD1	TRBV6-6	15	TRBJ1-2	-	CASSLQGAGGYGYTF	TGTGCCAGCAGTTTACAGGGGGCCGGGGGGTATGGCTACACCTTC
-	TRBV7-2	13	TRBJ1-3	-	CASSFYSGNTIYF	TGTGCCAGCAGCTTCTACTCTGGAAACACCATATATTTT
TRBD1	TRBV25-1	11	TRBJ1-5	-	CASSEGGQQHF	TGTGCCAGCAGTGAAGGGGGACAGCAGCATTTT
TRBD1	TRBV7-2	15	TRBJ2-1	-	CASSFQTGQYNEQFF	TGTGCCAGCAGCTTCCAGACAGGGCAATACAATGAGCAGTTCTTC
-	TRBV5-1	13	TRBJ2-7	-	CASSPENSYEQYF	TGCGCCAGCAGCCCTGAGAACTCCTACGAGCAGTACTTC
-	TRBV9	14	TRBJ2-5	-	CASSALGGRETQYF	TGTGCCAGCAGCGCCCTCGGGGGTCGGGAGACCCAGTACTTC
-	TRBV9	14	TRBJ1-3	few	CASSVIDTGNTIYF	TGTGCCAGCAGCGTTATCGACACTGGAAACACCATATATTTT